This T cell receptor (beta chain) was found in a study of T-cell reconstitution after alpha-beta-depleted transplantation in children. Findings and limits, study-wide: Counts and diversity of T cells one year after transplant came mostly from newly produced T cells.

Germline lookup yields CDR1 SGHRS and CDR2 YFSETQ. The junction had 10 bases not matched to a gene; V was cut back by 7 bases and J by 3 bases. CDR3 size: 15 residues. Using unique molecular identifiers, the investigators prepared the TCRbeta library. TCRdb processed the PCR reads anew with MiXCR; each CDR3 protein has one entry. The profile shows some 300,000 distinct CDR3 sequences, just over 7.5% of them singletons. Ten or more counts support this clonotype. Its specificity is unknown. The clonotype was recovered from a female patient aged 2-15 years who had a stem cell transplant for Fanconi anemia, so the T cells may come from the graft donor. The chain combines TRBV5-1 with TRBJ2-1, with 7 bases matching TRBD2. The specimen was peripheral blood, collected 360 days after TCRalphabeta/CD19-depleted stem cell transplant. DNA of the CDR3: TGCGCCAGCCTCCCCGGGACTACCAACTACAATGAGCAGTTCTTC. Protein sequence: CASLPGTTNYNEQFF.